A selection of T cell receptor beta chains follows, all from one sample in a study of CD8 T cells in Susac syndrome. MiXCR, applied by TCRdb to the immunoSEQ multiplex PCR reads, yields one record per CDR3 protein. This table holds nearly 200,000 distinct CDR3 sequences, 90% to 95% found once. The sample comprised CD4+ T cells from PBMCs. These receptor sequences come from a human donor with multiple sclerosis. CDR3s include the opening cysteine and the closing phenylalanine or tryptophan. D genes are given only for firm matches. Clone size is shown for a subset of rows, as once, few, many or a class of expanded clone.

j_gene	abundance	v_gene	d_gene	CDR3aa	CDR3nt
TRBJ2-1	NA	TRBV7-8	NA	CASGRGGFDEQFF	TGTGCCAGCGGCAGGGGAGGATTCGATGAGCAGTTCTTC
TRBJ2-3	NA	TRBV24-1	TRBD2	CATSDLGSLAGGEDTQYF	TGTGCCACCAGTGACCTAGGAAGCCTAGCGGGAGGGGAAGATACGCAGTATTTT
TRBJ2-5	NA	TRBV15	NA	CAISTGEKGETQYF	TGTGCCATCTCGACAGGAGAGAAGGGGGAGACCCAGTACTTC
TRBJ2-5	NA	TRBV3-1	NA	CAARTAETQYF	TGTGCCGCGCGCACGGCAGAGACCCAGTACTTC
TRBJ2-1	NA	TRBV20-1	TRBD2	CSARNGLAGNNEQFF	TGCAGTGCCCGGAACGGGCTAGCGGGAAACAATGAGCAGTTCTTC
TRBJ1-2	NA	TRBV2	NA	CASSDRSAGYTF	TGTGCCAGCAGTGATCGCAGTGCTGGCTACACCTTC
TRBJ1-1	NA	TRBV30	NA	CAWSGTVRAFF	TGTGCCTGGAGTGGTACAGTCAGGGCTTTCTTT
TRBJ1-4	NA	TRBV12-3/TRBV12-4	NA	CASTRDLEEKLFF	TGTGCCAGCACTAGGGACCTCGAAGAAAAACTGTTTTTT
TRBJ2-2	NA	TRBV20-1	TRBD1	CSAPGTGQAGELFF	TGCAGTGCTCCCGGGACAGGGCAGGCCGGGGAGCTGTTTTTT
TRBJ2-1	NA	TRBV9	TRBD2	CASSGRTSGRGPYNEQFF	TGTGCCAGCAGCGGACGGACTAGCGGGCGAGGACCGTACAATGAGCAGTTCTTC
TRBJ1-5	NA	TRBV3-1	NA	CASSQSQTNNQPQHF	TGTGCCAGCAGCCAATCCCAGACTAACAATCAGCCCCAGCATTTT
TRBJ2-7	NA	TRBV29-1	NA	CSVLDAAYEQYF	TGCAGCGTTCTGGATGCGGCCTACGAGCAGTACTTC
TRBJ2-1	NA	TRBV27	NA	CASSFFNNEQFF	TGTGCCAGCAGTTTCTTCAACAATGAGCAGTTCTTC
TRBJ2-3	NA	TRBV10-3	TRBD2	CAISEPLAGGLHTQYF	TGTGCCATCAGTGAGCCACTAGCGGGGGGGCTCCATACGCAGTATTTT
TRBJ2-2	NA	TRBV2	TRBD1	CASRSDRGYSMWTGELFF	TGTGCCAGCAGGAGTGACAGGGGATATAGTATGTGGACCGGGGAGCTGTTTTTT
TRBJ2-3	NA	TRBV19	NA	CASSGTGLDTQYF	TGTGCCAGTAGCGGGACTGGCTTAGATACGCAGTATTTT
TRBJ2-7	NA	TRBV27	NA	CASKRSGVGQYF	TGTGCCAGCAAAAGATCAGGGGTCGGGCAGTACTTC
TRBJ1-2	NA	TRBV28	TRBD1	CASSQGAQESYGYTF	TGTGCCAGCAGTCAGGGGGCACAGGAATCCTATGGCTACACCTTC
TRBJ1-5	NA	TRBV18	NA	CASSKTALYSNQPRHF	TGTGCCAGCTCAAAGACAGCCCTATACAGCAATCAGCCACGGCATTTT
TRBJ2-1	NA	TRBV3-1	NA	CASSQFGGENEQFF	TGTGCCAGCAGCCAATTTGGGGGCGAGAATGAGCAGTTCTTC
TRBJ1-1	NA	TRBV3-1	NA	CASSQDTGVNTEAFF	TGTGCCAGCAGCCAAGATACTGGGGTGAACACTGAAGCTTTCTTT
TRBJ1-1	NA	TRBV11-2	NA	CASSLGLNTEAFF	TGTGCCAGCAGCTTAGGGCTGAACACTGAAGCTTTCTTT
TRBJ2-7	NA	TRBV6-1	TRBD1	CASSMGTVPYEQYF	TGTGCCAGCAGTATGGGGACAGTCCCTTACGAGCAGTACTTC
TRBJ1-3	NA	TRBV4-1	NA	CASSQDPVGNTIYF	TGCGCCAGCAGCCAAGATCCCGTTGGAAACACCATATATTTT
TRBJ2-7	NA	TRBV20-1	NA	CSARAREDRPYEQYF	TGCAGTGCTAGAGCAAGGGAGGACAGACCCTACGAGCAGTACTTC
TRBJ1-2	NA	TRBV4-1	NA	CASSDFREADGYTF	TGCGCCAGCAGCGACTTCAGGGAAGCGGATGGCTACACCTTC
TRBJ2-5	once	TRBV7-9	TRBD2	CASSHRTSLETQYF	TGTGCCAGCAGCCACAGGACTAGCTTGGAGACCCAGTACTTC
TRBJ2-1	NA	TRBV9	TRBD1	CASSPQGVPYNEQFF	TGTGCCAGCAGCCCCCAGGGGGTCCCCTACAATGAGCAGTTCTTC
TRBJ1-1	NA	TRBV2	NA	CASRETREVTEAFF	TGTGCCAGCAGGGAGACCCGGGAAGTCACTGAAGCTTTCTTT
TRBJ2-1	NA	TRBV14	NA	CASRPAGILDNEQFF	TGTGCCAGCAGGCCTGCGGGGATCCTTGACAATGAGCAGTTCTTC
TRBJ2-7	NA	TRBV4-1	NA	CASSQEVGRGAYEQYF	TGCGCCAGCAGCCAAGAGGTCGGACGAGGGGCGTACGAGCAGTACTTC
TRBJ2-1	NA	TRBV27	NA	CATARGLATYNEQFF	TGTGCCACCGCGAGGGGGCTAGCGACCTACAATGAGCAGTTCTTC
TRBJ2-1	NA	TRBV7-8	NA	CASSFYREGEQFF	TGTGCCAGCAGCTTTTATCGGGAAGGCGAGCAGTTCTTC
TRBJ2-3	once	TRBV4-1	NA	CASSLSLEDTQYF	TGCGCCAGCAGCTTGAGCCTCGAAGATACGCAGTATTTT
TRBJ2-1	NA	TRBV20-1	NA	CSADLFPGTEQFF	TGCAGTGCAGACCTATTCCCGGGCACTGAGCAGTTCTTC
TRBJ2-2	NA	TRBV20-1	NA	CSARAGSNTELFF	TGCAGTGCTAGGGCGGGGTCCAACACGGAGCTGTTTTTT
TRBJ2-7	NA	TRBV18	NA	CASSPPAATYEQYF	TGTGCCAGCTCACCACCGGCGGCGACCTACGAGCAGTACTTC
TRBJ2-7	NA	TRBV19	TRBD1	CASSRGTGGAYEQYF	TGTGCCAGTAGTAGAGGGACAGGGGGGGCCTACGAGCAGTACTTC
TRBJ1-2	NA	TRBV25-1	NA	CASSEGTDGFYGYTF	TGTGCCAGCAGCGAGGGGACGGATGGATTTTATGGCTACACCTTC
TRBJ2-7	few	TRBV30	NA	CAWSRAAWEQYF	TGTGCCTGGAGTAGAGCGGCTTGGGAGCAGTACTTC
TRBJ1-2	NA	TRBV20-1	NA	CSASRRAASLYGYTF	TGCAGTGCTAGTCGCCGAGCGGCATCCTTATATGGCTACACCTTC
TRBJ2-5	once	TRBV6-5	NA	CASSSRLAGTETQYF	TGTGCCAGCAGTTCACGTCTAGCAGGGACAGAGACCCAGTACTTC
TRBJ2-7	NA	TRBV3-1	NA	CASSQGRGLSYEQYF	TGTGCCAGCAGCCAAGGGAGGGGGTTATCCTACGAGCAGTACTTC
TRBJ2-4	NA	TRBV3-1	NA	CASSRGQVGNIQYF	TGTGCCAGCAGCCGGGGGCAAGTTGGGAACATTCAGTACTTC
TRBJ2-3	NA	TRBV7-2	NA	CASSLEPGLRRDTQYF	TGTGCCAGCAGCTTAGAACCGGGGCTTCGGCGGGATACGCAGTATTTT
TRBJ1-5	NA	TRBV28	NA	CASSGMEPQHF	TGTGCCAGCAGTGGAATGGAGCCCCAGCATTTT